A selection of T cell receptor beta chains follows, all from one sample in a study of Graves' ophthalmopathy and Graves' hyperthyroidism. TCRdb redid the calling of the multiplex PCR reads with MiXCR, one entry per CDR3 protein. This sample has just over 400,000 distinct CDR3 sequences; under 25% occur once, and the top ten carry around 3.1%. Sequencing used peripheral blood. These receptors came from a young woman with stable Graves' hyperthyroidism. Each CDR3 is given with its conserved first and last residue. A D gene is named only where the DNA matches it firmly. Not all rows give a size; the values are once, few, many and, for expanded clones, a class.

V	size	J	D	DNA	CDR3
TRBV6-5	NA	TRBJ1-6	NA	TGTGCCAGCAGTTACTCGATTTGGGGGGATAACCCGTTGCGGTCTTCACCCCTCCACTTT	CASSYSIWGDNPLRSSPLHF
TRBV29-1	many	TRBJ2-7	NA	TGCAGCGGTGCAGGGGCAGGGGGGTCCCCCTACGAGCAGTACTTC	CSGAGAGGSPYEQYF
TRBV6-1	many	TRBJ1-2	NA	TGTGCCAGCAGAGTAGTGGGACCAGAGACTAACTATGGCTACACCTTC	CASRVVGPETNYGYTF
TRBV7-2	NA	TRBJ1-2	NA	NA	CASSPPVGTGTF
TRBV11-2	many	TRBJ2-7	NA	TGTGCCAGCAGCCCACTCCTTAGGCCTCAAAACTCCTACGAGCAGTACTTC	CASSPLLRPQNSYEQYF
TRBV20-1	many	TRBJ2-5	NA	TGCAGTGCTAGTGCAGCGGAAGAGACCCAGTACTTC	CSASAAEETQYF
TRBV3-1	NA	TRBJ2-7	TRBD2	TGTGCCAGCAGCCAAGATAGGTTAGCGGGAACTGTTCCCAGCGAGCAGTACTTC	CASSQDRLAGTVPSEQYF
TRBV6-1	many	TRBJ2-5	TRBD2	TGTGCCAGCAGTGTAGCGGGACGGGCCCAAGAGACCCAGTACTTC	CASSVAGRAQETQYF
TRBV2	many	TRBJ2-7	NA	TGTGCCAGCAGTGAAAGGGGATTCTACGAGCAGTACTTC	CASSERGFYEQYF
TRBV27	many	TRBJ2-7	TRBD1	TGTGCCAGCAGTTTCATAGGGGACAGCTCCTACGAGCAGTACTTC	CASSFIGDSSYEQYF
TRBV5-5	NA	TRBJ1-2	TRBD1	TGTGCCAGCAGCATACGGGACAGAATTAACTATGGCTACACCTTC	CASSIRDRINYGYTF
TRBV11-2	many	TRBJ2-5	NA	TGTGCCAGCAGCACTTCCAGCGGGCCCCAAGAGACCCAGTACTTC	CASSTSSGPQETQYF
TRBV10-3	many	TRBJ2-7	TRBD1	TGTGCCATCAGTGATCCGACTGACAGGGGGTACGAGCAGTACTTC	CAISDPTDRGYEQYF
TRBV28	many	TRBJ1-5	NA	TGTGCCAGCACTACCGTCTCTCAGCCCCAGCATTTT	CASTTVSQPQHF
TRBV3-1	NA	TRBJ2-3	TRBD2	TGTGCCAGCAGCCAGACACTAGCGTACGGCACAGATACGCAGTATTTT	CASSQTLAYGTDTQYF
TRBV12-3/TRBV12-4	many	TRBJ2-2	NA	TGTGCCAGCAGTTTGGTTCTAGCCGGGGAGCTGTTTTTT	CASSLVLAGELFF
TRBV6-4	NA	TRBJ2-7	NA	TGTGCCAGCCCGGGGGCGAACGAGCAGTACTTC	CASPGANEQYF
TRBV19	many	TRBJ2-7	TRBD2	TGTGCCAGTAGTATTATTGCGGGAGGGCCGAGAGTTGGGGAGCAGTACTTC	CASSIIAGGPRVGEQYF
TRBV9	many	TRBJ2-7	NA	TGTGCCAGCAGCGTAGGCCACGGGGGCAGGCTCGGCTCCTACGAGCAGTACTTC	CASSVGHGGRLGSYEQYF
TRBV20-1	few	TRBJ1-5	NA	TGCAGTGCTGCTGACCGAAATCAGCCCCAGCATTTT	CSAADRNQPQHF
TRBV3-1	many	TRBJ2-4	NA	TGTGCCAGCAGTGGACGGACTACCAACATTCAGTACTTC	CASSGRTTNIQYF
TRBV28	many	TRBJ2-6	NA	TGTGCCAGCAGTTCCCACGCGCTGACGTGGTTGTCTGGGGCCAACGTCCTGACTTTC	CASSSHALTWLSGANVLTF
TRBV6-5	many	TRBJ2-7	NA	TGTGCCAGCAGTCCCAGCGGCTTCGGCGAGCAGTACTTC	CASSPSGFGEQYF
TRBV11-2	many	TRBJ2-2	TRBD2	TGTGCCAGCGGACGATACTTAGCGGGGCTGAGGGCCGGGGAGCTGTTTTTT	CASGRYLAGLRAGELFF
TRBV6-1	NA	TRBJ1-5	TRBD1	TGTGCCAGCAGCGCATGGCGGGGACAGGGCAATCAGCCCCAGCATTTT	CASSAWRGQGNQPQHF
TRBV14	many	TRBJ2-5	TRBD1	TGTGCCAGCAGCCAAGCCGACAGGGCTTGGGAGACCCAGTACTTC	CASSQADRAWETQYF
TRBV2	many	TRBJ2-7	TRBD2	TGTGCCAGCAGTGAATTGCGGGAGATTGGCGAGCAGTACTTC	CASSELREIGEQYF
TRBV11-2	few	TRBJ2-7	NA	TGTGCCAGCAGCCCCCTTCCCGAGCAGTACTTC	CASSPLPEQYF
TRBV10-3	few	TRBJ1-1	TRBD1	TGTGCCATCAGCGCCGGACAGGAGGGGAAGCCTGAAGCTTTCTTT	CAISAGQEGKPEAFF
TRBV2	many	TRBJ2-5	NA	TGTGCCAGCAGTGGGGCGGGGGAGACCCAGTACTTC	CASSGAGETQYF
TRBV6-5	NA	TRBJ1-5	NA	TGTGCCAGCAGTTACGGTAGTCGCAATCAGCCCCAGCATTTT	CASSYGSRNQPQHF
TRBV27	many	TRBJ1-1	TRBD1	TGTGCCAGCAGCCGGGGGACAGGGGCAGGTTTGTACACTGAAGCTTTCTTT	CASSRGTGAGLYTEAFF
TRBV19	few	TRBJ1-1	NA	TGTGCCAGTACCCCGCGGCGCGCTTTCTTT	CASTPRRAFF
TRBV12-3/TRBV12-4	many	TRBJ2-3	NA	TGTGCCAGCACTGGGGGTTTCACAGATACGCAGTATTTT	CASTGGFTDTQYF
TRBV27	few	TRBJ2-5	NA	TGTGCCAGCAGTTCGATTGGAGGGACCCAGTACTTC	CASSSIGGTQYF
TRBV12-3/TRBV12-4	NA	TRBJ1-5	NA	TGTGCCAGCAGCTCCCCCCCCGGAGCCCAGCATTTT	CASSSPPGAQHF
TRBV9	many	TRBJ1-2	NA	TGTGCCAGCAGCGTCGACCCGGGGGAGATCTATGGCTACACCTTC	CASSVDPGEIYGYTF
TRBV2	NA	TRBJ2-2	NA	TGTGCCAGCAACATGGGCTTCGCGAACACCGGGGAGCTGTTTTTT	CASNMGFANTGELFF
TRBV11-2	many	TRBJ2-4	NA	TGTGCCAGCAGCTTAGAGGGACTTAACATTCAGTACTTC	CASSLEGLNIQYF
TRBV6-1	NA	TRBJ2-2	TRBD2	TGTGCCAGCAGCAGACTAGCGGGACGTACCGGGGAGCTGTTTTTT	CASSRLAGRTGELFF
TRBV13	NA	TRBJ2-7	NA	TGTGCCAGCAGCTTAGGGGGGACTGACGAGCAGTACTTC	CASSLGGTDEQYF
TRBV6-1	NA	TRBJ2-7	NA	TGTGCCAGCCGACTTCAGGGGAGGTACGAGCAGTACTTC	CASRLQGRYEQYF